The rows below give T cell receptor beta chains drawn from one sample of a study of cytomegalovirus exposure and HLA in healthy donors. The table came from immunoSEQ multiplex PCR; TCRdb's copy has only in-frame clones and leaves some out. The data hold about 140,000 clones, with over 70% observed a single time. The material sequenced was PBMCs. Receptors were obtained from a male donor in good health and CMV-seronegative. Each CDR3 is given with its conserved first and last residue. A D gene is named only where the DNA matches it firmly. Part of the rows lack a size; the others show once, few, many or a class for expanded clones.

TRBV2	TRBJ2-7	-	-	TGTGCCAGCACTAGTAGCTACGAGCAGTACTTC	CASTSSYEQYF
TRBV11-2	TRBJ1-3	-	-	TGTGCCAGCAGCTTACGTCCGGACACCATATATTTT	CASSLRPDTIYF
TRBV5-6	TRBJ1-4	-	few	TGTGCCAGCAGTGGCCCTAATGAAAAACTGTTTTTT	CASSGPNEKLFF
TRBV18	TRBJ1-6	TRBD1	-	TGTGCCAGCTCACCAAAAGCAGGACAGGGAGTCGGTTCACCCCTCCACTTT	CASSPKAGQGVGSPLHF
TRBV15	TRBJ2-2	-	-	TGTGCCACCAGCAGAGATTGGGCATCAGGGGAGCTGTTTTTT	CATSRDWASGELFF
TRBV19	TRBJ2-1	TRBD2	-	TGTTCCGTGGGGGGGACGGGGGTTAATGAGCAGTTCTTC	CSVGGTGVNEQFF
TRBV6-1	TRBJ2-1	-	-	TGTGCCAGCAGTGGTAACAGGGCGGATGAGCAGTTCTTC	CASSGNRADEQFF
TRBV11-2	TRBJ1-2	-	-	TGTGCCAGCAGCTTCCTGGGAGGGGCATATGGCTACACCTTC	CASSFLGGAYGYTF
TRBV5-1	TRBJ1-2	TRBD1	-	TGCGCCAGCAGCCAAAAACACACAGGGGGCGCGAATCCTTCCTATGGCTACACCTTC	CASSQKHTGGANPSYGYTF
TRBV27	TRBJ1-1	-	-	TGTGCCAGCAGTTTAATCCCTAACGGGGTACAAGCTTTCTTT	CASSLIPNGVQAFF
TRBV25-1	TRBJ2-1	TRBD2	-	TGTGCCAGCAGCCCCCAGCGGGGGGGACGCAATGAGCAGTTCTTC	CASSPQRGGRNEQFF
TRBV7-9	TRBJ1-2	-	-	TGTGCCAGCAGCCGGGGGGGAGGAAACTATGGCTACACCTTC	CASSRGGGNYGYTF
TRBV9	TRBJ2-1	TRBD2	-	TGTGCCAGCAGCGCTAGCGGGAAACTGGATGAGCAGTTCTTC	CASSASGKLDEQFF
TRBV5-4	TRBJ1-6	TRBD1	-	TGTGCCAGCAGCCGTGACAGGGTAAATTCACCCCTCCACTTT	CASSRDRVNSPLHF
TRBV6-5	TRBJ1-1	TRBD1	-	TGTGCCAGCAGTCCCTTGGACAGGGATGCTGAAGCTTTCTTT	CASSPLDRDAEAFF
TRBV9	TRBJ2-1	-	-	TGTGCCAGCAGCGTAGAGGCGGAAAGCTCCTACAATGAGCAGTTCTTC	CASSVEAESSYNEQFF
TRBV7-2	TRBJ1-3	-	-	TGTGCCAGCAGCGCTCCGGTGGGGACTACTGGAAACACCATATATTTT	CASSAPVGTTGNTIYF
TRBV4-2	TRBJ1-6	-	many	TGTGCCAGCAGCCAAGATCCAGGGGCTGGGGATTCACCCCTCCACTTT	CASSQDPGAGDSPLHF
TRBV7-9	TRBJ2-6	-	-	TGTGCCCAGGTGGGGGGGCCCTCTGGGGCCAACGTCCTGACTTTC	CAQVGGPSGANVLTF
TRBV2	TRBJ1-2	-	-	TGTGCCAGCAGCCAGGTCAACTATGGCTACACCTTC	CASSQVNYGYTF
TRBV10-3	TRBJ1-6	-	few	TGTGCCATCAGTCGGGAGGGGAGGGCGGACTCACCCCTCCACTTT	CAISREGRADSPLHF
TRBV29-1	TRBJ2-7	TRBD1	-	TGCATCTTCCGGACAGGGGGCAACGAGCAGTACTTC	CIFRTGGNEQYF